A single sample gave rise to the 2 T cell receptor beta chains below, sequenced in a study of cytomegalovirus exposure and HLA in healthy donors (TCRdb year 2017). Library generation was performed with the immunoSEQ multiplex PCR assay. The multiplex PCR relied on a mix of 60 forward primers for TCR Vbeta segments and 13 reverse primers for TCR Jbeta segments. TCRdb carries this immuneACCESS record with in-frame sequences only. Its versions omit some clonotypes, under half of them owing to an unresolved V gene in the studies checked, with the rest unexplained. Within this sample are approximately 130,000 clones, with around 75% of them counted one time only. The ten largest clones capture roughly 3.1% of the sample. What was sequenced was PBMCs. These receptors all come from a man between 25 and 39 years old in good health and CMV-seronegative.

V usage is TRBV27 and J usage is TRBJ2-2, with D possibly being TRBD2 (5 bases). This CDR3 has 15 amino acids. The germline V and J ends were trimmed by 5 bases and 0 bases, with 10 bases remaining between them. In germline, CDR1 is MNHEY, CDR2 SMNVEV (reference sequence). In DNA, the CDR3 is TGTGCCAGCAGTATAGGGAGCGCGAACACCGGGGAGCTGTTTTTT. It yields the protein CASSIGSANTGELFF.

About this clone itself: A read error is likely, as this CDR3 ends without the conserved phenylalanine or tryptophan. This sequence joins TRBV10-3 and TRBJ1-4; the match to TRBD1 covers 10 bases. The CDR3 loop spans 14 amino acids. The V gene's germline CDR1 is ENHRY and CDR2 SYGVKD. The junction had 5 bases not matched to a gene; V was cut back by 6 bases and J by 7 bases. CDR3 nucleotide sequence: TGTGCCATCAGGGGACAGGGGTTTCGTGAAAAACTGTTTGTT. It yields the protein CAIRGQGFREKLFV.